This entry lists 30 T cell receptor beta chains sequenced from one sample in a study of Ad26.COV2.S vaccination and SARS-CoV-2 variants (dated by TCRdb to about 2021). Receptor amplification or capture employed the immunoSEQ multiplex PCR assay. The table comes from immuneACCESS by way of TCRdb, which keeps in-frame sequences with V and J called. Part of the clones is missing from these tables; in studies checked, under half for an unresolved V gene and the rest for unknown reasons. The sample data list around 350,000 clones, and around 92% of these were observed just once. Roughly 3.9% of the sample is held by the ten biggest clonotypes. The meaning of the sample's time point label: individuals recovered from natural SARS-CoV-2 infection. The input for sequencing was peripheral blood, taken after recovery from COVID-19. The origin of the receptors is a human donor who had recovered from COVID-19.

J is TRBJ2-1 and V is TRBV6-5, with D hard to call. Germline V gene data show CDR1 as MNHEY and CDR2 as SVGAGI. V was pared by 6 bases and J by 4 bases, with 16 bases between. This CDR3 has 15 residues. The CDR3 DNA sequence: TGTGCCAGCAGACTCAACGGTGCTCGGTACAATGAGCAGTTCTTC. This translates into CASRLNGARYNEQFF.

V and J are TRBV9 and TRBJ1-3; 9 bases map to TRBD1. Looked up from germline, CDR1 is SGDLS and CDR2 is YYNGEE. The CDR3 length is 17 residues. With V trimmed by 3 bases and J by 0 bases, 7 bases remained unmatched. CDR3 protein: CASSAGQGLYSGNTIYF. CDR3 coding DNA: TGTGCCAGCAGCGCCGGACAGGGGCTCTACTCTGGAAACACCATATATTTT.

The rearrangement uses TRBV6-4 and TRBJ1-5; D call uncertain. The CDR3 loop spans 13 amino acids. CDR1 and CDR2 from the germline V gene are MRHNA and SNTAGT. Trimming removed 3 bases from V and 0 bases from J, with 3 bases in between. This CDR3 reads CASSEGSNQPQHF. The DNA for the CDR3 is TGTGCCAGCAGTGAAGGTAGCAATCAGCCCCAGCATTTT.

The chain has TRBV7-9 and TRBJ1-2; D gene uncertain. Germline assignment: CDR1 SEHNR and CDR2 FQNEAQ (reference sequence). This CDR3 comprises 11 residues. Trimming removed 1 base at V and 6 bases at J, with 3 bases between. CDR3 sequence: CASSLDHGYTF. DNA of the CDR3: TGTGCCAGCAGCTTAGACCATGGCTACACCTTC.

This clone was counted a few times. This same CDR3 is encoded by further DNA sequences in the sample. CDR3 in DNA: TGTGCCAGCACCCCTGGTGGGACTGAAGCTTTCTTT. Translating gives CASTPGGTEAFF. V is TRBV6-6 and J is TRBJ1-1, with unresolved D. Trimming cost V 7 bases and J 5 bases, with 11 bases left between them. The CDR3 runs 12 residues. Germline CDR1 MNHNY, CDR2 SVGAGI (reference sequence).

CDR3 in DNA: TGTGCCACCAGTGACTTTACCACCGGGGAGCTGTTTTTT. Translated: CATSDFTTGELFF. V and J are TRBV24-1 and TRBJ2-2, with D unclear. The V and J ends lost 4 bases and 4 bases respectively, with 6 bases between them. The CDR3 runs to 13 residues. CDR1 is KGHDR, CDR2 SFDVKD, per germline.

The V call is TRBV5-4, the J call TRBJ1-2, with 9 positions matching TRBD1. Per the germline V gene, CDR1 is SGHNT and CDR2 is YYREEE (reference sequence). The junction had 7 bases not matched to a gene; V was cut back by 4 bases and J by 3 bases. The CDR3 runs to 15 residues. The CDR3 loop reads CASSPGQGIHYGYTF. The CDR3 DNA reads TGTGCCAGCAGCCCGGGACAGGGTATACACTATGGCTACACCTTC. Combining the CDR3 with reference TRBV5-4 and TRBJ1-2 gives the whole variable domain ETGVTQSPTHLIKTRGQQVTLRCSSQSGHNTVSWYQQALGQGPQFIFQYYREEENGRGNFPPRFSGLQFPNYSSELNVNALELDDSALYLCASSPGQGIHYGYTFGSGTRLTVV.

This chain uses TRBV14 with TRBJ1-1; no clear D gene. CDR3 length: 13 residues. Germline assignment: CDR1 SGHDN and CDR2 FVKESK. Trimming took off 3 bases at V and 6 bases at J, with 11 bases between the two ends. The CDR3 DNA sequence: TGTGCCAGCAGCCAGGCCTTGGGGTCTGAAGCTTTCTTT. Protein: CASSQALGSEAFF.

V is TRBV25-1 and J is TRBJ2-5, with 9 bases aligning to TRBD1. The CDR3 totals 15 residues. Trimming took 4 bases from V and 2 from J; bases not matched to a gene: 5. Germline V gene data show CDR1 as MGHDK and CDR2 as SYGVNS. CDR3 residues: CASSGYRGLQETQYF. The CDR3 DNA reads TGTGCCAGCAGTGGATACAGGGGGCTGCAAGAGACCCAGTACTTC.

V gene TRBV27 combines with J gene TRBJ1-2; a weak D match, TRBD1 (5 bases). Between the trimmed V and J ends, which lost 5 bases and 7 bases, there was a span of 23 bases. The CDR3 runs 16 residues. Germline V gene sequence: CDR1 MNHEY, CDR2 SMNVEV (reference sequence). CDR3 in DNA: TGTGCCAGCAGTCTGTCACCGGACGTCCCAGGGATTGGCTACACCTTC. The encoded protein is CASSLSPDVPGIGYTF.

The rearrangement joins TRBV11-2 to TRBJ2-4; no clear D. The germline gives CDR1 SGHAT, CDR2 FQNNGV. The ends were cut back, 6 bases at V and 7 bases at J, with 19 bases in the middle. This CDR3 comprises 15 residues. The chain's CDR3 is CASSLSLPSDNIQYF. The CDR3 DNA reads TGTGCCAGCAGTTTAAGTCTCCCGAGCGACAACATTCAGTACTTC.

This chain links TRBV11-2 with TRBJ2-2; no clear D. Trimming took off 0 bases at V and 6 bases at J, with 8 bases between the two ends. The CDR3 covers 14 residues. CDR1 SGHAT and CDR2 FQNNGV come from the germline V gene. The CDR3 bases are TGTGCCAGCAGCTTAGATCGTAACGCCGGGGAGCTGTTTTTT. Translating gives CASSLDRNAGELFF.

The chain is built from TRBV3-1 (or the pseudogene TRBV3-2) and TRBJ2-1; perhaps D is TRBD1 or TRBD2 (5 bases each). Germline loops: CDR1 LGHDT, CDR2 YNNKEL (reference sequence). V lost 0 bases and J 4 bases, leaving 10 bases between the germline ends. The CDR3 sequence is 15 residues long. CDR3 DNA sequence: TGTGCCAGCAGCCAAGACTCGGGGCTATACAATGAGCAGTTCTTC. Amino acids: CASSQDSGLYNEQFF.

The chain employs TRBV25-1 and TRBJ1-2; 7 positions match TRBD1. V lost 10 bases and J lost 6; bases outside the gene matches: 8. Germline V CDR1 and CDR2: MGHDK, SYGVNS. The CDR3 is 12 amino acids. The CDR3 DNA reads as TGTGCCACCCGGACAGGAATCCATGGCTACACCTTC. Amino acids: CATRTGIHGYTF.

This clone appeared once. This chain joins TRBV6-2 or TRBV6-3 and TRBJ2-1; 7 bases map to TRBD2. CDR3 length: 16 amino acids. Trimming took 1 base from V and 6 from J; bases not matched to a gene: 9. In germline, CDR1 is MNHEY, CDR2 SVGEGT. CDR3 bases: TGTGCCAGCAGTTACTATGGGGGGGGTCTCTCCAATGAGCAGTTCTTC. This gives the protein CASSYYGGGLSNEQFF.

The CDR3, as DNA: TGCGCCAGCAGCTTGGTTTGGACAATGAACACTGAAGCTTTCTTT. It codes for CASSLVWTMNTEAFF. The gene calls are TRBV5-1 and TRBJ1-1; D may be TRBD1 (5 bases). The CDR3 is 15 residues long. Deletions cut 0 bases from V and 0 bases from J, with 9 bases between. The germline gives CDR1 SGHRS, CDR2 YFSETQ.

This chain links TRBV21-1 with TRBJ2-7. TRBV21-1 is classified as a pseudogene. This CDR3 region has 15 residues. CDR3 DNA sequence: TGTGCCAGCAGCGGGCAACTTTGCCCTCGGGACGAGCAGTACTTC. This gives the protein CASSGQLCPRDEQYF.

The J gene is TRBJ2-5, the V gene TRBV7-8; D is possibly TRBD1 (7 bases). CDR3 length: 14 amino acids. The germline gives CDR1 SGHVS, CDR2 FQNEAQ. V was trimmed by 3 bases and J by 4 bases, leaving 12 bases between them. For the CDR3, the DNA is TGTGCCAGCAGCTTGGAGGGGGCAGGAGAGACCCAGTACTTC. This sequence encodes CASSLEGAGETQYF. Together with reference TRBV7-8 and TRBJ2-5, the CDR3 gives the full variable domain: GAGVSQSPRYKVAKRGQDVALRCDPISGHVSLFWYQQALGQGPEFLTYFQNEAQLDKSGLPSDRFFAERPEGSVSTLKIQRTQQEDSAVYLCASSLEGAGETQYFGPGTRLLVL.

The gene calls are TRBV6-2 or TRBV6-3 and TRBJ2-7; 14 bases line up with TRBD2. Germline values: CDR1 MNHEY, CDR2 SVGEGT. V lost 5 bases to trimming and J lost 3 bases; unmatched junction nucleotides: 6. This CDR3 spans 16 amino acids. CDR3 sequence (DNA): TGTGCCAGCAGTGGGACTAGCGGGGGCCCTATCTACGAGCAGTACTTC. Its protein is CASSGTSGGPIYEQYF.

The genes are TRBV9 and TRBJ2-2; possibly TRBD1 for D (5 bases). In germline, CDR1 is SGDLS, CDR2 YYNGEE. The CDR3 has 16 amino acids. V shed 0 bases and J shed 4 bases, with 13 bases lying between them. CDR3 nucleotide sequence: TGTGCCAGCAGCGTAGCTTGGGGCTCCGGCACCGGGGAGCTGTTTTTT. The encoded protein is CASSVAWGSGTGELFF.

This rearrangement joins TRBV5-6 to TRBJ1-2; tentatively, D is TRBD1 (6 bases). This CDR3 has 16 amino acids. The germline CDR1 and CDR2 sequences are SGHDT and YYEEEE. Deletions cut 0 bases from V and 4 bases from J, with 16 bases between. The CDR3 nucleotides read TGTGCCAGCAGCTTGGGGGCAGGGGTTAGTGTCTATGGCTACACCTTC. It codes for CASSLGAGVSVYGYTF.

The rearrangement links TRBV27 to TRBJ2-1, with 10 positions matching TRBD2. The ends lost 0 bases at V and 3 bases at J; junction bases unmatched: 2. CDR1 MNHEY and CDR2 SMNVEV come from the germline V gene (reference sequence). The length of the CDR3 is 16 residues. Here the CDR3 DNA reads TGTGCCAGCAGTTTATCTAGCGGGGGGCACTACAATGAGCAGTTCTTC. It specifies CASSLSSGGHYNEQFF.

This chain links TRBV12-3 or TRBV12-4 with TRBJ1-3; no definite D call. The length of the CDR3 is 13 residues. Between the trimmed V and J ends, which lost 6 bases and 3 bases, there was a span of 9 bases. The CDR3 is CASSLGGGNTIYF. Written as DNA, the CDR3 is TGTGCCAGCAGCCTCGGTGGTGGAAACACCATATATTTT.

The chain combines TRBV10-3 with TRBJ2-1; possibly TRBD1 for D (5 bases). This CDR3 region has 12 residues. The ends were cut back, 6 bases at V and 7 bases at J, with 10 bases in the middle. Germline assignment: CDR1 ENHRY and CDR2 SYGVKD. The CDR3 nucleotides are TGTGCCATCAGACTGACAGATAATGAGCAGTTCTTC. As protein: CAIRLTDNEQFF.

This chain joins TRBV6-1 and TRBJ2-2; D may be TRBD2 (7 bases). The CDR3 runs 17 residues. The germline V and J ends were trimmed by 4 bases and 2 bases, with 17 bases remaining between them. Germline V lookup: CDR1 MNHNS, CDR2 SASEGT. The CDR3 is CASSAPGGGFNTGELFF. In DNA, the CDR3 is TGTGCCAGCAGTGCCCCTGGGGGGGGCTTTAACACCGGGGAGCTGTTTTTT.

V is TRBV6-6 and J is TRBJ1-4, with 8 bases lining up with TRBD1. V dropped 5 bases and J dropped 6; count of bases not matched to a gene: 8. The CDR3 has 15 residues. The germline V gene encodes CDR1 MNHNY and CDR2 SVGAGI (reference sequence). The CDR3 protein is CASSRSQGAHEKLFF. CDR3 in DNA: TGTGCCAGCAGTCGCTCGCAGGGGGCGCATGAAAAACTGTTTTTT.

This clone was recorded once. The chain recombines TRBV7-9 with TRBJ1-2, with D perhaps matching TRBD1 (5 bases). The germline V gene encodes CDR1 SEHNR and CDR2 FQNEAQ (reference sequence). The CDR3 has 16 amino acids. Trimming took 5 bases from V and 1 from J, leaving 17 bases between them. CDR3 sequence reads: CASSRTAGTLNYGYTF. CDR3 DNA sequence: TGTGCCAGCAGCCGAACTGCCGGGACCCTTAACTATGGCTACACCTTC.

The chain carries TRBV29-1 and TRBJ2-6, with 7 bases that match TRBD1. Trimming took 5 bases from V and 2 from J; bases not matched to a gene: 0. Per the germline V gene, CDR1 is SQVTM and CDR2 is ANQGSEA. This CDR3 region has 13 residues. For the CDR3, the DNA is TGCAGCGTTACAGGGGCTGGGGCCAACGTCCTGACTTTC. Its protein is CSVTGAGANVLTF. The variable domain in full, with the rest retrieved from reference TRBV29-1 and TRBJ2-6, is SAVISQKPSRDICQRGTSLTIQCQVDSQVTMMFWYRQQPGQSLTLIATANQGSEATYESGFVIDKFPISRPNLTFSTLTVSNMSPEDSSIYLCSVTGAGANVLTFGAGSRLTVL.

V gene TRBV27 combines with J gene TRBJ1-3; no reliable D call. The CDR3 spans 14 residues. V was pared by 6 bases and J by 0 bases, with 9 bases between. Germline CDR1 is MNHEY and CDR2 is SMNVEV (reference sequence). The CDR3 DNA reads as TGTGCCAGCAGGTCAGGCGGCTCTGGAAACACCATATATTTT. This translates into CASRSGGSGNTIYF.

The chain employs TRBV7-8 and TRBJ2-7; 11 nucleotides align to TRBD1. The CDR3 sequence is 15 residues long. V shed 5 bases, J shed 2 bases, and the junction held 5 bases outside the gene matches. Germline lookup yields CDR1 SGHVS and CDR2 FQNEAQ. CDR3: CASSPRTGGTYEQYF. CDR3 bases: TGTGCCAGCAGCCCACGGACAGGGGGCACCTACGAGCAGTACTTC.